These 26 T cell receptor beta chains originate from one sample sequenced in a study of regulatory T cells in long-lasting Graves disease. Indicated time point: newly diagnosed GD, antithyroid drugs for less than 3 months. Scientists built the TCR library using RNA that was extracted from PBMCs. Arm-PCR with iRepertoire HTBI primers amplified the CDR3 regions for these TCR beta libraries. TCRdb re-called the multiplex PCR reads with MiXCR, one entry per CDR3 protein. The table shows 580,000 or so distinct CDR3 sequences, with around 16% occurring only once. This sample was also put to use in a study of T cells in Graves' hyperthyroidism and ophthalmopathy.

The starting material was peripheral blood mononuclear cells (PBMCs), obtained at new diagnosis, from a patient treated with antithyroid drugs. These receptor sequences come from a man younger than 30 with Graves disease.

The V and J genes are TRBV7-6 and TRBJ2-5; TRBD2 aligns across 10 bases. Germline loops: CDR1 SGHVS, CDR2 FNYEAQ. There are 20 residues in the CDR3. V shed 2 bases and J 2 bases; nucleotides not matched to a gene: 17. Here the CDR3 DNA reads TGTGCCAGCAGCTTATTTGGCGCTAGCGGGAGCTTCGGAGGTCAAGAGACCCAGTACTTC. Amino acids: CASSLFGASGSFGGQETQYF.

This clonotype appeared a few times. The CDR3 DNA is TGTGCCAGCAGCCAAGACCGGACTATTGCGCAGTATTTT. This translates into CASSQDRTIAQYF. The chain recombines TRBV3-1 with TRBJ2-3; D perhaps matches TRBD2 (6 bases). CDR3 length: 13 amino acids. The V gene's germline CDR1 is LGHDT and CDR2 YNNKEL (reference sequence). V lost 0 bases to trimming and J lost 10 bases, with 11 bases between them.

This clonotype occurred a few times. This chain links TRBV20-1 with TRBJ1-4, with TRBD1 matching 10 bases. Per germline, CDR1 DFQATT and CDR2 SNEGSKA (reference sequence). This CDR3 comprises 16 residues. V shed 0 bases, J shed 8 bases, and the junction held 9 bases outside the gene matches. CDR3 protein: CSARDRWGQGNEKLFF. CDR3 DNA sequence: TGCAGTGCTAGAGATCGTTGGGGACAGGGGAACGAAAAACTGTTTTTT.

CDR3 in DNA: TGTGCCAGCAGTTCTCTGACTAGCGGGAGGGCCGAGCAGTACTTC. Its translation: CASSSLTSGRAEQYF. This sequence joins TRBV27 and TRBJ2-7; TRBD2 agrees at 14 bases. CDR3 length: 15 residues. With 4 bases clipped from V and 6 bases from J, the junction kept 5 bases outside the gene matches. CDR1 is MNHEY, CDR2 SMNVEV, per germline (reference sequence).

This chain joins TRBV4-1 and TRBJ1-1, with 10 bases identical to TRBD1. Germline trimming cut 3 bases from V and 6 bases from J; bases unmatched to any gene: 10. Germline assignment: CDR1 MGHRA and CDR2 YSYEKL. The CDR3 is 16 residues long. This CDR3 is CASSHLPGQGSAEAFF. CDR3 nucleotide sequence: TGCGCCAGCAGCCACCTTCCGGGACAGGGGTCCGCTGAAGCTTTCTTT.

The chain combines TRBV10-2 with TRBJ1-3; D is possibly TRBD1 (5 bases). V gave up 10 bases and J gave up 4 bases, with 14 bases separating them. This CDR3 has 13 amino acids. Germline CDR1 reads WSHSY; CDR2 reads SAAADI. The CDR3 loop reads CATQASVGNTIYF. CDR3 in DNA: TGCGCCACACAGGCGTCCGTCGGAAACACCATATATTTT.

This clonotype was counted ten times or more. The chain recombines TRBV3-1 with TRBJ1-1; TRBD1 aligns across 10 bases. Trimming cost V 1 base and J 1 base; bases outside gene matches: 3. CDR3 length: 16 amino acids. Germline values: CDR1 LGHDT, CDR2 YNNKEL (reference sequence). The CDR3 nucleotides are TGTGCCAGCAGCCAAGCTCGACAGGGGGCGAACACTGAAGCTTTCTTT. Translation: CASSQARQGANTEAFF.

A word on this clonotype: Given a much more abundant clone one base away, this may be a read error. CDR3: CASSSGQNRETQYF. CDR3 coding DNA: TGTGCCAGCAGTTCCGGACAGAACAGAGAGACCCAGTACTTC. The chain has TRBV28 and TRBJ2-1; a weak D match, TRBD1 (6 bases). The assigned J gene may be wrong: the sequence end matches TRBJ2-5 better. Per germline, CDR1 MDHEN and CDR2 SYDVKM. CDR3 length: 14 residues.

The chain couples TRBV5-6 to TRBJ1-1, with 9 bases identical to TRBD1. Germline CDR1 reads SGHDT; CDR2 reads YYEEEE. The CDR3 contains 16 residues. Unmatched junction bases numbered 11, after V lost 4 bases and J lost 4 bases. The DNA for the CDR3 is TGTGCCAGCAGCAGCTACCTGGGACAGGGCGGCACTGAAGCTTTCTTT. Protein product: CASSSYLGQGGTEAFF. Full variable domain (missing parts from reference TRBV5-6 and TRBJ1-1): DAGVTQSPTHLIKTRGQQVTLRCSPKSGHDTVSWYQQALGQGPQFIFQYYEEEERQRGNFPDRFSGHQFPNYSSELNVNALLLGDSALYLCASSSYLGQGGTEAFFGQGTRLTVV.

This clonotype was detected ten times or more. V gene TRBV20-1 combines with J gene TRBJ2-7; maybe TRBD2 (7 bases). The V end lost 3 bases, the J end lost 2 bases, and 14 bases lay between the germline ends. Germline loops: CDR1 DFQATT, CDR2 SNEGSKA (reference sequence). The CDR3 loop spans 14 amino acids. The CDR3 loop is CSASSGGGTYEQYF. The CDR3 DNA sequence: TGCAGTGCTAGCTCCGGCGGGGGCACCTACGAGCAGTACTTC.

This clonotype came up many times. The chain carries TRBV6-1 and TRBJ2-7; 12 positions match TRBD2. The CDR3 is made up of 14 amino acids. The junction had 4 bases not matched to a gene; V was cut back by 5 bases and J by 5 bases. Germline lookup yields CDR1 MNHNS and CDR2 SASEGT. CDR3 region: CASSRLAGDHEQYF. In DNA form, the CDR3 reads TGTGCCAGCAGTCGACTAGCGGGAGACCACGAGCAGTACTTC.

This clonotype was detected many times. The gene calls are TRBV7-8 and TRBJ1-3; a possible D gene is TRBD1 (6 bases). The CDR3 totals 17 residues. The ends were cut back, 1 base at V and 0 bases at J, with 13 bases in the middle. Germline loops: CDR1 SGHVS, CDR2 FQNEAQ. DNA of the CDR3: TGTGCCAGCAGCTTAGTTCAGGGGAGGTACTCTGGAAACACCATATATTTT. As protein: CASSLVQGRYSGNTIYF.

This clonotype has at least ten counts. V usage is TRBV28 and J usage is TRBJ2-2; 8 nucleotides align to TRBD2. The CDR3 is made up of 17 amino acids. With 5 bases clipped from V and 1 base from J, the junction kept 9 bases outside the gene matches. Germline CDR1 reads MDHEN; CDR2 reads SYDVKM. CDR3 sequence (DNA): TGTGCCAGCAGTGACATGGCACTAGCGGAGAACACCGGGGAGCTGTTTTTT. Encoded protein: CASSDMALAENTGELFF.

This clonotype has more than one count but fewer than ten. The chain joins TRBV30 to TRBJ2-7; TRBD2 matches at 9 bases. V gave up 1 base and J gave up 6 bases; unmatched junction bases: 4. Germline values: CDR1 GTSNPN, CDR2 SVGIG (reference sequence). The CDR3 length is 13 residues. CDR3 protein: CAWSGTSASEQYF. CDR3 nucleotides: TGTGCCTGGAGTGGGACTAGCGCCAGCGAGCAGTACTTC.

V gene TRBV7-8 combines with J gene TRBJ1-5, with D unresolved. CDR1 is SGHVS, CDR2 FQNEAQ, per germline. The germline V and J ends were trimmed by 3 bases and 5 bases, with 8 bases remaining between them. The CDR3 extends over 13 amino acids. The CDR3 DNA reads TGTGCCAGCAGCTTCCAGAGAGATCAGCCCCAGCATTTT. This sequence encodes CASSFQRDQPQHF.

V is TRBV28 and J is TRBJ2-7; TRBD2 matches at 8 bases. Trimming cost V 4 bases and J 4 bases; bases outside gene matches: 9. The germline CDR1 and CDR2 sequences are MDHEN and SYDVKM. The CDR3 sequence is 15 residues long. This chain's CDR3 is CASSSPRGGVYEQYF. Written as DNA, the CDR3 is TGTGCCAGCAGTTCCCCCCGGGGGGGAGTGTACGAGCAGTACTTC. The full variable domain, rest sourced from reference TRBV28 and TRBJ2-7, is DVKVTQSSRYLVKRTGEKVFLECVQDMDHENMFWYRQDPGLGLRLIYFSYDVKMKEKGDIPEGYSVSREKKERFSLILESASTNQTSMYLCASSSPRGGVYEQYFGPGTRLTVT.

This clonotype was seen a single time. This chain connects TRBV5-5 to TRBJ2-2; 7 bases map to TRBD2. V lost 1 base to trimming and J lost 0 bases; unmatched junction nucleotides: 3. The CDR3 is 16 residues long. In germline, CDR1 is SGHKS, CDR2 YYEKEE (reference sequence). The CDR3 nucleotides are TGTGCCAGCAGCTTGTCTAGCGGATCGAACACCGGGGAGCTGTTTTTT. It yields the protein CASSLSSGSNTGELFF.

In its sample, this clonotype was seen many times. The J gene is TRBJ2-2, the V gene TRBV28; D gene unclear. From germline, CDR1 is MDHEN and CDR2 SYDVKM. Trimming cost V 3 bases and J 5 bases, with 10 bases left between them. The CDR3 runs to 14 residues. The CDR3 region has the DNA TGTGCCAGCAGTTTGAATCAGCAAACCGGGGAGCTGTTTTTT. Amino acids: CASSLNQQTGELFF.

This clonotype was observed a handful of times. The CDR3 is CASSLTQGSGYTF. In DNA form, the CDR3 reads TGTGCCAGCAGCTTAACACAGGGCTCTGGCTACACCTTC. The gene calls are TRBV7-2 and TRBJ1-2; TRBD1 might be the D (6 bases). V was pared by 2 bases and J by 7 bases, with 11 bases between. CDR3 length equals 13 residues. The germline gives CDR1 SGHTA, CDR2 FQGNSA.

This clonotype has just a few counts. The chain is built from TRBV7-2 and TRBJ2-5, with D unresolved. The CDR3 is 14 amino acids. Germline assignment: CDR1 SGHTA and CDR2 FQGNSA. Trimming shortened V by 1 base and J by 2 bases, and 8 bases separated the two germline ends. CDR3 nucleotide sequence: TGTGCCAGCAGCTTAGGGCCGAAACAAGAGACCCAGTACTTC. Translation: CASSLGPKQETQYF.

The CDR3: CASSHQPGKYNEQFF. As DNA, the CDR3 is TGTGCCAGCAGCCACCAACCAGGGAAGTACAATGAGCAGTTCTTC. The chain is built from TRBV3-1 and TRBJ2-1, with D tentatively TRBD1 (5 bases). Germline V gene data show CDR1 as LGHDT and CDR2 as YNNKEL (reference sequence). The CDR3 contains 15 residues. Trimming took 3 bases from V and 4 from J, leaving 13 bases between them.

This chain links TRBV25-1 with TRBJ1-4; D unresolved. Germline-derived CDR1 and CDR2 are MGHDK and SYGVNS. Trimming took 9 bases from V and 12 from J, leaving 14 bases between them. The CDR3 sequence is 11 residues long. CDR3 amino acids: CASRGLSELFF. CDR3 sequence (DNA): TGTGCCAGTAGAGGTCTGAGTGAACTGTTTTTT.

On this clonotype: A far larger clone is a single base away, which makes a read error likely. The CDR3 reads CASNPVAGGPKVNEQFF. The DNA of the CDR3 is TGTGCCAGCAACCCAGTAGCGGGAGGGCCCAAAGTCAATGAGCAGTTCTTC. V is TRBV28 and J is TRBJ2-5, with 11 bases matching TRBD2. The closer fit of TRBJ2-1 to the DNA end suggests the J call may be wrong. This CDR3 is built from 17 residues. Germline lookup yields CDR1 MDHEN and CDR2 SYDVKM.

The rearrangement uses TRBV6-1 and TRBJ2-1; D call uncertain. The CDR3 is 15 residues long. Per the germline V gene, CDR1 is MNHNS and CDR2 is SASEGT. The V gene lost 3 bases and the J gene lost 5 bases, with 14 bases spanning the gap. In nucleotides, the CDR3 is TGTGCCAGCAGTGAGACACCGGTTCCGGACAATGAGCAGTTCTTC. Translating it yields CASSETPVPDNEQFF.

The V call is TRBV19, the J call TRBJ2-1, with D possibly matching TRBD2 (5 bases). The germline V gene has CDR1 LNHDA and CDR2 SQIVND (reference sequence). The CDR3 has 16 residues. Trimming took off 3 bases at V and 0 bases at J, with 12 bases between the two ends. Here the CDR3 DNA reads TGTGCCAGTAGTATTGGTTGGAGGAGCTCCTACAATGAGCAGTTCTTC. It is translated as CASSIGWRSSYNEQFF.

At least ten counts were recorded for this clonotype. V usage is TRBV27 and J usage is TRBJ2-6; no reliable D call. Germline values: CDR1 MNHEY, CDR2 SMNVEV (reference sequence). The V gene lost 4 bases and the J gene lost 0 bases, with 10 bases spanning the gap. The length of the CDR3 is 16 residues. CDR3 in DNA: TGTGCCAGCAGTTGGCGGAGCCTCTCTGGGGCCAACGTCCTGACTTTC. Its translation: CASSWRSLSGANVLTF.